This T cell receptor (beta chain) was retrieved from a study of blood T cell repertoires in COVID-19. Overall study context: T cells, B-cell-depleted T cells, or PBMCs supplied cDNA or gDNA.

Original handling: Reference gene primer amplification yielded estimated nucleated cell counts. Sequencing was performed with immunoSEQ multiplex PCR; in TCRdb, only in-frame clones are kept and a portion is missing. V and J calls and clone size are as listed in that table; D and trimming were resolved from the DNA. The sample shows about 100,000 clones, roughly 82% of them seen only once. V was clipped by 5 bases and J by 4 bases; unmatched bases: 14. CDR1 is SQVTM, CDR2 ANQGSEA, per germline. The CDR3 has 16 residues. This clone has just a few counts. This TCR derives from a man between 60 and 75 years old with acute or convalescent COVID-19. The genes are TRBV29-1 and TRBJ2-1, with 7 bases aligning to TRBD2. The sample consisted of peripheral blood. The CDR3 is CSVCLADGPTYNEQFF. The CDR3 bases are TGCAGCGTTTGTCTAGCGGACGGGCCGACTTACAATGAGCAGTTCTTC.